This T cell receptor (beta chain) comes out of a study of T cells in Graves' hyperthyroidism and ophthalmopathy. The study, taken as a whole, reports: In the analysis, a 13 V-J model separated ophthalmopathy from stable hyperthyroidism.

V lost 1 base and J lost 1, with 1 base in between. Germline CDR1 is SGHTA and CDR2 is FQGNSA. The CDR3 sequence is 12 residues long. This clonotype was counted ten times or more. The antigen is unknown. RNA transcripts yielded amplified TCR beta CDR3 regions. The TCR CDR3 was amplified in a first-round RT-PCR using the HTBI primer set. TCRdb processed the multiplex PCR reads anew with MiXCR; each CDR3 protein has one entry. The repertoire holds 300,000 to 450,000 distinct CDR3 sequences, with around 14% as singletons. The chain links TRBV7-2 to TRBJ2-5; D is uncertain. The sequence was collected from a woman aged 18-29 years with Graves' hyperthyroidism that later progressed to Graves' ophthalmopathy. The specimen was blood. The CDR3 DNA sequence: TGTGCCAGCAGCTTAGTCCAAGAGACCCAGTACTTC. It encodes CASSLVQETQYF.